These T cell receptor beta chains were read from a single sample in a study of tumor-infiltrating lymphocytes in primary liver carcinoma. TCRdb reprocessed the multiplex PCR reads via MiXCR and lists one record per CDR3 protein. The data hold approximately 320,000 distinct CDR3 sequences, with nearly 60% observed a single time. The specimen was peripheral blood. The receptors were gathered from a woman aged 30 to 39 with primary liver carcinoma and hepatitis B virus infection. CDR3s leave out the opening cysteine and the closing phenylalanine or tryptophan. The D gene is left open where the match is weak. Where a row states a size, it is once, few, many or the class of an expanded clone; other rows omit it.

NA	few	TRBV7-9	TRBJ2-7	ASSPRAVISYEQY
NA	NA	TRBV13	TRBJ2-5	ASSLRDSEETQY
TRBD2	many	TRBV12-3/TRBV12-4	TRBJ2-7	ASSLQGGYEQY
NA	many	TRBV5-6	TRBJ2-5	ASSLAGTETQY
TRBD2	NA	TRBV4-1	TRBJ2-7	ASSRNSGASYEQY
NA	NA	TRBV13	TRBJ1-5	ASSLVEGDQPQH
TRBD1	NA	TRBV11-3	TRBJ2-1	TSSSRDRYNEQF
NA	NA	TRBV6-2/TRBV6-3	TRBJ2-1	ASRGGQASYNGQF
NA	few	TRBV4-2	TRBJ1-1	VSTATRMNTEAF
TRBD1	NA	TRBV7-9	TRBJ1-1	ASSLTGVGGAF
NA	NA	TRBV13	TRBJ2-3	ASSLGFSDTQY
NA	NA	TRBV12-3/TRBV12-4	TRBJ1-5	ASSLSNSRHQPQH
TRBD1	NA	TRBV5-6	TRBJ1-1	ASNQRQGRSTEAF
NA	NA	TRBV6-5	TRBJ1-5	ANNYSWNQPQH
NA	few	TRBV7-9	TRBJ1-5	ASSREGVDGSNQPQH
NA	NA	TRBV6-1	TRBJ2-5	VSSEWGQGSETQY
NA	few	TRBV30	TRBJ2-5	AWSFLTETQY
NA	NA	TRBV13	TRBJ1-2	ASSLNGQGLNYGYT
NA	many	TRBV6-1	TRBJ2-6	ATYRYPPHSGANVLT
NA	NA	TRBV11-1	TRBJ2-1	VSTPATLVPPNEQF
NA	NA	TRBV7-9	TRBJ2-7	ASGCEQY
NA	NA	TRBV20-1	TRBJ1-1	SARVNRGEAF
NA	few	TRBV6-5	TRBJ2-5	ASSSQGETQY
NA	NA	TRBV5-1	TRBJ2-1	ASSLYPGESSYNEQF
NA	once	TRBV6-5	TRBJ2-7	ASSYSREALYKQY
NA	few	TRBV5-4	TRBJ2-7	ASSLVEGSEQY
NA	NA	TRBV6-2/TRBV6-3	TRBJ2-7	ASSYGEVTYEQY
NA	many	TRBV6-5	TRBJ1-5	ASSSPDAHQPQH
NA	many	TRBV29-1	TRBJ2-5	SVADSRGVAQY
NA	NA	TRBV12-3/TRBV12-4	TRBJ2-1	ASSLWGHDEQL
NA	many	TRBV12-5	TRBJ2-7	ASGLAQGSSYEQY
TRBD2	NA	TRBV11-2	TRBJ2-7	ASTPFGGSAYEQY
TRBD1	NA	TRBV6-5	TRBJ1-3	ASSRDRAGGNTIY
NA	NA	TRBV12-3/TRBV12-4	TRBJ2-5	ASSLSLTGASQTQY
NA	NA	TRBV13	TRBJ2-3	ASSSEQTDTQY
NA	many	TRBV7-8	TRBJ1-1	ASTPGTANTEAF
NA	many	TRBV11-1	TRBJ2-2	ASSRIRTGELF
TRBD1	few	TRBV12-3/TRBV12-4	TRBJ1-1	ASNPRTGKDTEAF
NA	NA	TRBV5-6	TRBJ1-2	ASSSNRYTSVGYGYT
NA	NA	TRBV11-2	TRBJ1-4	ASNLGDKDNEKLF
NA	NA	TRBV11-2	TRBJ2-1	ASSLYLSSYNEQL
NA	NA	TRBV28	TRBJ2-7	ASSPGPSVGAYEQY
NA	many	TRBV6-6	TRBJ2-1	ASSGGLSSYNEQF